This T cell receptor beta chain appears in the sequencing data of a study of control samples from healthy donors and cancer patients. Trimming took 5 bases from V and 0 from J; bases not matched to a gene: 9. The CDR3 is 17 residues long. The V gene's germline CDR1 is SGHVS and CDR2 FQNEAQ. The table came from immunoSEQ multiplex PCR; TCRdb's copy has only in-frame clones and leaves some out. The table includes around 150,000 clones, roughly 95% detected once. A single count supports this clone. The V call is TRBV7-8, the J call TRBJ2-1; 8 nucleotides align to TRBD2. The source material was blood. This sequence originates from a woman in her 30s in good health. Written as DNA, the CDR3 is TGTGCCAGCAGCCCCACCATAGCGGGACTCTCCTACAATGAGCAGTTCTTC. The encoded protein is CASSPTIAGLSYNEQFF.